This T cell receptor beta chain was documented in a study of brain T cells in children with intractable seizures. General observations from the study: Clones missing pre-surgery may reflect undersampling of that blood sample.

Documented time point: blood from clinic visit 5 months post-surgery; TSC patient then seizure free. Sequencing was limited to surgery cases with top T cell transcript signatures in brain tissue. The germline gives CDR1 SGHTA, CDR2 FQGNSA. This CDR3 region has 15 residues. V was cut by 3 bases and J by 1 base, with 12 bases left in between. In regard to this clone: The target antigen is unknown.

Libraries were prepared by immunoSEQ multiplex PCR; TCRdb keeps only in-frame clonotypes and omits some of them. The sample lists a few hundred thousand clones; over 90% were seen once. The chain employs TRBV7-2 and TRBJ1-1; D ambiguous. This specimen was peripheral blood, taken less than 6 months after surgery. The TCR originated in a boy younger than two with tuberous sclerosis and intractable seizures. The CDR3 DNA sequence: TGTGCCAGCAGCTTTTCAGGATCTAGGAACACTGAAGCTTTCTTT. Protein sequence: CASSFSGSRNTEAFF.